Presented here are 26 T cell receptor beta chains from one specimen sequenced in a study of T cell responses to AZD1222 COVID-19 vaccine. Assay used: immunoSEQ multiplex PCR; TCRdb lists only in-frame clones, some missing. Found here are about 160,000 clones, roughly 90% of them singletons; the top ten hold approximately 3.3%. The sequencing here drew on peripheral blood, taken 28 days after the second AZD1222 dose. All receptors derive from an adult who received the AZD1222 COVID-19 vaccine.

The chain combines TRBV4-1 with TRBJ1-1; 9 bases are shared with TRBD1. This CDR3 comprises 15 residues. V gave up 1 base and J gave up 3 bases; unmatched junction bases: 3. CDR1 and CDR2 (germline): MGHRA, YSYEKL. The CDR3 sequence is CASSQVRTGDTEAFF. The CDR3 DNA sequence: TGCGCCAGCAGCCAAGTGAGGACAGGGGACACTGAAGCTTTCTTT.

The chain has TRBV11-2 and TRBJ2-3; 11 bases are a match to TRBD2. The CDR3 covers 18 residues. Germline CDR1 SGHAT, CDR2 FQNNGV. With 1 base clipped from V and 1 base from J, the junction kept 7 bases outside the gene matches. DNA for the CDR3: TGTGCCAGCAGCTTAGTACCAATAGCGGGAGGGCGCACAGATACGCAGTATTTT. Protein product: CASSLVPIAGGRTDTQYF. Combining the CDR3 with reference TRBV11-2 and TRBJ2-3 gives the whole variable domain EAGVAQSPRYKIIEKRQSVAFWCNPISGHATLYWYQQILGQGPKLLIQFQNNGVVDDSQLPKDRFSAERLKGVDSTLKIQPAKLEDSAVYLCASSLVPIAGGRTDTQYFGPGTRLTVL.

The chain couples TRBV30 to TRBJ1-4; perhaps TRBD1 as D (5 bases). The V end was cut by 0 bases, the J end by 7 bases, with 15 bases between. Germline CDR1 reads GTSNPN; CDR2 reads SVGIG (reference sequence). The length of the CDR3 is 15 residues. CDR3 nucleotide sequence: TGTGCCTGGAGTGTAGGGCAGGGTCGAGGTGAAAAACTGTTTTTT. This codes for CAWSVGQGRGEKLFF.

In its sample, this clone was seen once. V gene TRBV18 combines with J gene TRBJ1-4; 8 nucleotides line up with TRBD1. The CDR3 is made up of 15 amino acids. V dropped 5 bases and J dropped 2; count of bases not matched to a gene: 4. In germline, CDR1 is KGHSH, CDR2 LQKENI. The CDR3 region has the DNA TGTGCCAGCTCAACAGGGGGTTACACTAATGAAAAACTGTTTTTT. This translates into CASSTGGYTNEKLFF.

The chain employs TRBV6-6 and TRBJ1-1; D call uncertain. Per germline, CDR1 MNHNY and CDR2 SVGAGI (reference sequence). The CDR3 covers 13 residues. The ends were cut back, 6 bases at V and 1 base at J, with 9 bases in the middle. The CDR3 nucleotides read TGTGCCAGCAGACAGATAACGAACACTGAAGCTTTCTTT. This translates into CASRQITNTEAFF.

This rearrangement joins TRBV2 to TRBJ2-7, with unresolved D. This CDR3 spans 11 amino acids. The V gene lost 6 bases and the J gene lost 2 bases, with 5 bases spanning the gap. The germline CDR1 and CDR2 sequences are SNHLY and FYNNEI. The CDR3: CASSWTYEQYF. As DNA, the CDR3 is TGTGCCAGCAGCTGGACCTACGAGCAGTACTTC. Variable domain in full (rest from reference TRBV2 and TRBJ2-7): EPEVTQTPSHQVTQMGQEVILRCVPISNHLYFYWYRQILGQKVEFLVSFYNNEISEKSEIFDDQFSVERPDGSNFTLKIRSTKLEDSAMYFCASSWTYEQYFGPGTRLTVT.

The chain links TRBV12-3 or TRBV12-4 to TRBJ1-2; 7 bases map to TRBD1. The CDR3 consists of 12 residues. Trimming took 7 bases from V and 8 from J; bases not matched to a gene: 7. Here the CDR3 DNA reads TGTGCCAGCACCACAGGGGAGGGGGGCTACACCTTC. This codes for CASTTGEGGYTF.

This clone was seen just once. The chain is built from TRBV27 and TRBJ2-7; possibly TRBD2 for D (5 bases). This CDR3 has 14 residues. CDR1 MNHEY and CDR2 SMNVEV come from the germline V gene (reference sequence). V was clipped by 6 bases and J by 3 bases, with 15 bases between them. CDR3 amino acids: CASSYKDFSYEQYF. The CDR3 region has the DNA TGTGCCAGCAGCTATAAGGACTTCAGCTACGAGCAGTACTTC.

This clone was seen a single time. The V call is TRBV5-1, the J call TRBJ1-1, with D unclear. The V end lost 0 bases, the J end lost 1 base, and 7 bases lay between the germline ends. From germline, CDR1 is SGHRS and CDR2 YFSETQ. The CDR3 loop spans 14 amino acids. The CDR3 coding sequence is TGCGCCAGCAGCTTGGTCGGTGAGAACACTGAAGCTTTCTTT. Translating gives CASSLVGENTEAFF.

The chain couples TRBV7-2 to TRBJ2-1; D is undetermined. Germline loops: CDR1 SGHTA, CDR2 FQGNSA. V was clipped by 5 bases and J by 8 bases, with 19 bases between them. The CDR3 spans 15 residues. CDR3 coding DNA: TGTGCCAGCAGCGTGGGCCGGGTACGGCCGGATGAGCAGTTCTTC. Amino acid sequence: CASSVGRVRPDEQFF. Supplemented by reference TRBV7-2 and TRBJ2-1, the full variable domain reads GAGVSQSPSNKVTEKGKDVELRCDPISGHTALYWYRQSLGQGLEFLIYFQGNSAPDKSGLPSDRFSAERTGGSVSTLTIQRTQQEDSAVYLCASSVGRVRPDEQFFGPGTRLTVL.

The chain employs TRBV19 and TRBJ1-2; possible D gene TRBD1, 6 bases. Germline CDR1 is LNHDA and CDR2 is SQIVND (reference sequence). The CDR3 length is 14 residues. The V and J ends lost 0 bases and 7 bases respectively, with 12 bases between them. CDR3 DNA sequence: TGTGCCAGTAGTATAGATTCAGGGGCGCTTGGCTACACCTTC. Its protein is CASSIDSGALGYTF.

This clone turned up a few times. The chain recombines TRBV7-2 with TRBJ1-1; D possibly corresponds to TRBD1 (6 bases). Trimming left V 5 bases short and J 6 bases short, with 16 bases between. Germline V CDR1 and CDR2: SGHTA, FQGNSA. This CDR3 has 14 amino acids. This chain's CDR3 is CASSVLTGRSEAFF. The DNA of the CDR3 is TGTGCCAGCAGCGTCCTAACAGGGCGGTCTGAAGCTTTCTTT.

The CDR3 DNA follows: TGTGCCACCAGTGCAGGCGGCGAGGGGGATGGCTCTGGAAACACCATATATTTT. Protein sequence: CATSAGGEGDGSGNTIYF. The chain couples TRBV24-1 to TRBJ1-3; possible D gene TRBD1, 6 bases. Germline V gives CDR1 KGHDR, CDR2 SFDVKD. The V end lost 5 bases, the J end lost 0 bases, and 19 bases lay between the germline ends. CDR3 length: 18 residues.

The rearrangement uses TRBV19 and TRBJ1-6; 9 bases are a match to TRBD1. In germline, CDR1 is LNHDA, CDR2 SQIVND (reference sequence). There are 16 residues in the CDR3. Trimming at V came to 5 bases and at J to 7 bases, leaving 9 bases not matched to a gene. CDR3 in amino acids: CASSGPGTGTNSPLHF. The CDR3 region has the DNA TGTGCCAGTAGTGGGCCCGGGACAGGGACGAATTCACCCCTCCACTTT.

The chain recombines TRBV27 with TRBJ2-1; the match to TRBD1 covers 10 bases. V shed 1 base and J 10 bases; nucleotides not matched to a gene: 4. The CDR3 is 14 amino acids. Germline V gene sequence: CDR1 MNHEY, CDR2 SMNVEV (reference sequence). The CDR3 nucleotides are TGTGCCAGCAGTTTATTGGGGGACAGGGGCGAGCAGTTCTTC. It is translated as CASSLLGDRGEQFF.

The sample holds a few counts of this clone. The chain couples TRBV14 to TRBJ1-1; 10 nucleotides agree with TRBD1. V lost 5 bases, J lost 8 bases, and 5 bases stayed unmatched. CDR3 size: 13 residues. Germline V gene sequence: CDR1 SGHDN, CDR2 FVKESK. The CDR3 nucleotides read TGTGCCAGCAGCATGCGGACAGGGGGAGAAGCTTTCTTT. Protein sequence: CASSMRTGGEAFF.

The chain links TRBV7-2 to TRBJ1-2; tentative D call: TRBD1 (5 bases). CDR1 and CDR2 from the germline V gene are SGHTA and FQGNSA. This CDR3 has 13 amino acids. Trimming stripped 3 bases from V and 5 bases from J, with 10 bases between. In nucleotides, the CDR3 is TGTGCCAGCAGCTTTGGGACGGAATATGGCTACACCTTC. It yields the protein CASSFGTEYGYTF.

This chain uses TRBV29-1 with TRBJ1-1; D remains ambiguous. CDR3 length equals 10 residues. Per the germline V gene, CDR1 is SQVTM and CDR2 is ANQGSEA. V was clipped by 1 base and J by 10 bases, with 7 bases between them. For the CDR3, the DNA is TGCAGCGTTGAAGCGGGCCCAGCTTTCTTT. Translation: CSVEAGPAFF.

This chain joins TRBV19 and TRBJ2-5; 10 positions agree with TRBD1. Trimming took 4 bases from V and 5 from J; bases not matched to a gene: 7. Germline assignment: CDR1 LNHDA and CDR2 SQIVND (reference sequence). The CDR3 sequence is 15 residues long. The CDR3 DNA sequence: TGTGCCAGTAGTAGAGGGACAGGGGAAGAGGAGACCCAGTACTTC. This sequence encodes CASSRGTGEEETQYF.

This chain links TRBV11-2 with TRBJ2-3; D is possibly TRBD1 or TRBD2 (5 bases each). V was clipped by 0 bases and J by 4 bases, with 23 bases between them. There are 19 residues in the CDR3. Germline V gene sequence: CDR1 SGHAT, CDR2 FQNNGV. The CDR3 DNA sequence: TGTGCCAGCAGCTTAGACAGGTCAGAAAGGGGACCGAAGTCAGATACGCAGTATTTT. Translation gives CASSLDRSERGPKSDTQYF.

The chain combines TRBV28 with TRBJ2-7; 8 nucleotides line up with TRBD1. The CDR3 covers 16 residues. V shed 8 bases and J 4 bases; nucleotides not matched to a gene: 16. Looked up from germline, CDR1 is MDHEN and CDR2 is SYDVKM. DNA for the CDR3: TGTGCCAGCGGATACTCGCAGGGGGCAGCCGTGTACGAGCAGTACTTC. Its translation: CASGYSQGAAVYEQYF.

The chain joins TRBV11-3 to TRBJ1-2, with D perhaps TRBD1 (5 bases). CDR1 is SGHNT and CDR2 is YENEEA in the germline V gene. CDR3 length: 14 residues. V was cut by 2 bases and J by 4 bases, with 11 bases left in between. CDR3 residues: CASSLPGLGYGYTF. Written as DNA, the CDR3 is TGTGCCAGCAGCTTACCGGGACTGGGCTATGGCTACACCTTC. Full variable domain (remainder filled in from reference TRBV11-3 and TRBJ1-2): EAGVVQSPRYKIIEKKQPVAFWCNPISGHNTLYWYLQNLGQGPELLIRYENEEAVDDSQLPKDRFSAERLKGVDSTLKIQPAELGDSAVYLCASSLPGLGYGYTFGSGTRLTVV.

This clone was seen a single time. The chain couples TRBV4-3 to TRBJ2-1; 8 positions agree with TRBD2. The CDR3 has 18 amino acids. CDR1 is LGHNA, CDR2 YSLEER, per germline. The V gene end was trimmed by 0 bases and the J gene end by 4 bases; junction bases not matched to a gene: 11. Here the CDR3 reads CASSQDWGGLVPYNEQFF. For the CDR3, the DNA is TGCGCCAGCAGCCAAGATTGGGGGGGACTAGTCCCTTACAATGAGCAGTTCTTC.

In nucleotides, the CDR3 is TGCGCCAGCAGCTTGGCCCCTCCGACAGGGCCTAATTCACCCCTCCACTTT. Translated, it gives CASSLAPPTGPNSPLHF. The genes are TRBV5-1 and TRBJ1-6, with 7 bases lining up with TRBD1. Trimming took 0 bases from V and 6 from J; bases not matched to a gene: 9. The CDR3 is 17 amino acids. Germline values: CDR1 SGHRS, CDR2 YFSETQ.

The chain has TRBV3-1 (or the pseudogene TRBV3-2) and TRBJ1-2; D unresolved. Germline assignment: CDR1 LGHDT and CDR2 YNNKEL (reference sequence). CDR3 length: 12 residues. V lost 1 base to trimming and J lost 8 bases, with 8 bases between them. The CDR3 reads CASSQGQNGYTF. The CDR3 nucleotides are TGTGCCAGCAGCCAAGGTCAAAACGGCTACACCTTC.

The V and J genes are TRBV5-1 and TRBJ2-1; D is uncertain. Per the germline V gene, CDR1 is SGHRS and CDR2 is YFSETQ. Trimming removed 0 bases at V and 10 bases at J, with 17 bases between. This CDR3 spans 15 amino acids. The chain's CDR3 is CASSLVGTYGLEQFF. In nucleotides, the CDR3 is TGCGCCAGCAGCTTGGTGGGAACCTACGGGTTAGAGCAGTTCTTC.